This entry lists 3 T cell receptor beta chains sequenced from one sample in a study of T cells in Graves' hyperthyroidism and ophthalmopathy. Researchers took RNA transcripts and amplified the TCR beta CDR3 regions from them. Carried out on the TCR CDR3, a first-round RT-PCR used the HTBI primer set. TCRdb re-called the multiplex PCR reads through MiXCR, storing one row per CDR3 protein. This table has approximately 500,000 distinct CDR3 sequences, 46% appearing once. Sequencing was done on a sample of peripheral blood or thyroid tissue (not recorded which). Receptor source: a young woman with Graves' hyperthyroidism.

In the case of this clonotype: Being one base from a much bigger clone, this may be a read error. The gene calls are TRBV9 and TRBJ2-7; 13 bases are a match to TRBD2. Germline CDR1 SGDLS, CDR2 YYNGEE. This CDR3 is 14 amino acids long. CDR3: CVSSMGLAGPEQYF. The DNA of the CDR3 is TGTGTCAGCAGCATGGGACTAGCGGGACCTGAGCAGTACTTC.

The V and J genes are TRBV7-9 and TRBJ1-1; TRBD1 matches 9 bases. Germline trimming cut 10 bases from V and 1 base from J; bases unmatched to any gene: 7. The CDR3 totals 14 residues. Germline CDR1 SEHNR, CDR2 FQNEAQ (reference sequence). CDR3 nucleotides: TGTGCCACCACCGGGACAGGGCCGAACACTGAAGCTTTCTTT. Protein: CATTGTGPNTEAFF.

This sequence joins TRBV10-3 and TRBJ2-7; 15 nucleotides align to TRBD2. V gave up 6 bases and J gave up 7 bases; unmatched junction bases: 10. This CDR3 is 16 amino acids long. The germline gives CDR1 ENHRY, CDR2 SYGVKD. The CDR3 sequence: CAISGLAGGPYNEQYF. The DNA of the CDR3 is TGTGCCATCAGCGGACTAGCGGGAGGGCCATACAATGAGCAGTACTTC.